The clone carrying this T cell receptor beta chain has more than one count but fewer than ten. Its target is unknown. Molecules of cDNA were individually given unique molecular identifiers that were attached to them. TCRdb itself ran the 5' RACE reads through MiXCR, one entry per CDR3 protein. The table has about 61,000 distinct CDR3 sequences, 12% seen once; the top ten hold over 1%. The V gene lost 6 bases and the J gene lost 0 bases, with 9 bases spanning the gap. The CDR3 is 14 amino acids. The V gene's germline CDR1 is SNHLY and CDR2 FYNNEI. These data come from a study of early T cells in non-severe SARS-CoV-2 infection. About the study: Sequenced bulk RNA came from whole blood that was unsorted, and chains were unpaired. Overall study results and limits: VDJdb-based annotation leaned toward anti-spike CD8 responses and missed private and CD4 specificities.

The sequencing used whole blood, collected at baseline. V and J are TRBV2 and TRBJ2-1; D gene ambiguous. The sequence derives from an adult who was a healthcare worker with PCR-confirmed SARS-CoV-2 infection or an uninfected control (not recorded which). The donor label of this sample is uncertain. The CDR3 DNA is TGTGCCAGCAGGCCATCCGTCTCCTACAATGAGCAGTTCTTC. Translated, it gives CASRPSVSYNEQFF.